These 27 T cell receptor beta chains share one sample of origin, sequenced in a study of blood T cell repertoires in COVID-19. Profiling relied on immunoSEQ multiplex PCR, and the TCRdb table lists in-frame clones only, not all of them. The sample shows 400,000 or so clones, roughly 88% of them seen only once. The sample taken for sequencing was PBMCs or T cells enriched from blood (not recorded which). These receptor sequences come from a man between 18 and 29 years old who had recovered from COVID-19.

V is TRBV15 and J is TRBJ1-3; 8 nucleotides align to TRBD1. V lost 4 bases, J lost 7 bases, and 6 bases stayed unmatched. The CDR3 loop spans 14 amino acids. Looked up from germline, CDR1 is LNHNV and CDR2 is YYDKDF (reference sequence). The CDR3: CATSTSGGTNTIYF. The CDR3 nucleotides are TGTGCCACCAGCACCTCAGGGGGCACGAACACCATATATTTT.

The rearrangement links TRBV5-1 to TRBJ2-7, with no clear D. The CDR3 totals 16 residues. The ends were cut back, 0 bases at V and 0 bases at J, with 13 bases in the middle. Germline CDR1 is SGHRS and CDR2 is YFSETQ. This chain's CDR3 is CASSLDSSSGSYEQYF. For the CDR3, the DNA is TGCGCCAGCAGCTTGGATTCCTCCTCAGGCTCCTACGAGCAGTACTTC.

The genes are TRBV28 and TRBJ2-7; no reliable D call. Trimming took off 5 bases at V and 3 bases at J, with 17 bases between the two ends. Germline CDR1 and CDR2: MDHEN and SYDVKM. The CDR3 is 15 amino acids. The CDR3 here is CASSTNYRVFYEQYF. DNA for the CDR3: TGTGCCAGCAGTACGAATTATCGGGTTTTCTACGAGCAGTACTTC.

This chain uses TRBV28 with TRBJ1-4; 8 bases map to TRBD1. The length of the CDR3 is 16 residues. The germline CDR1 and CDR2 sequences are MDHEN and SYDVKM. Trimming took 4 bases from V and 7 from J; bases not matched to a gene: 11. Written as DNA, the CDR3 is TGTGCCAGCAGTTCGTCAATTACAGGGGGAGGTGAAAAACTGTTTTTT. This encodes CASSSSITGGGEKLFF.

The V and J genes are TRBV15 and TRBJ2-2, with 7 bases matching TRBD1. Germline V gene sequence: CDR1 LNHNV, CDR2 YYDKDF (reference sequence). The CDR3 length is 15 residues. V was pared by 3 bases and J by 6 bases, with 7 bases of the junction left unmatched. CDR3 amino acids: CATSRPTDRAGELFF. The CDR3 coding sequence is TGTGCCACCAGCAGGCCTACCGACAGGGCCGGGGAGCTGTTTTTT.

The chain combines TRBV28 with TRBJ2-3; 10 bases agree with TRBD2. CDR1 is MDHEN and CDR2 is SYDVKM in the germline V gene. CDR3 length: 15 amino acids. Trimming cost V 3 bases and J 12 bases; bases outside gene matches: 12. This CDR3 reads CASSFPSGSLSKQYF. CDR3 DNA sequence: TGTGCCAGCAGTTTTCCTAGCGGGAGTCTTAGCAAACAGTATTTT.

This clone was recorded once. The rearrangement joins TRBV13 to TRBJ1-2; 7 positions agree with TRBD1. From germline, CDR1 is PRHDT and CDR2 FYEKMQ (reference sequence). The CDR3 extends over 15 amino acids. The junction had 8 bases not matched to a gene; V was cut back by 4 bases and J by 3 bases. The DNA of the CDR3 is TGTGCCAGCAGCTCCGCCCCCCAGGGGGACTATGGCTACACCTTC. Protein: CASSSAPQGDYGYTF.

The V gene is TRBV2, the J gene TRBJ2-7; 10 bases align to TRBD2. V lost 6 bases and J lost 2; bases outside the gene matches: 7. CDR3 length: 15 residues. Germline values: CDR1 SNHLY, CDR2 FYNNEI. Here the CDR3 reads CASSPLAGITYEQYF. Here the CDR3 DNA reads TGTGCCAGCAGCCCACTAGCGGGGATCACCTACGAGCAGTACTTC.

The V and J genes are TRBV3-1 (or the pseudogene TRBV3-2) and TRBJ1-1; D is possibly TRBD1 (6 bases). The CDR3 totals 14 residues. Between the trimmed V and J ends, which lost 4 bases and 1 base, there was a span of 10 bases. Germline V CDR1 and CDR2: LGHDT, YNNKEL (reference sequence). In DNA, the CDR3 is TGTGCCAGCAGCCCCAGGGGCCAGAACACTGAAGCTTTCTTT. Protein: CASSPRGQNTEAFF.

This clone occurred once. The genes are TRBV9 and TRBJ1-4, with TRBD1 matching 7 bases. Unmatched junction bases numbered 6, after V lost 4 bases and J lost 3 bases. From germline, CDR1 is SGDLS and CDR2 YYNGEE. The CDR3 loop spans 15 amino acids. The CDR3, as DNA: TGTGCCAGCAGCCTGGAGGGACAGCCTAATGAAAAACTGTTTTTT. The encoded protein is CASSLEGQPNEKLFF.

CDR3 sequence reads: CASESNPGGAQGTEAFF. The CDR3 coding sequence is TGTGCCAGCGAAAGCAACCCTGGGGGGGCGCAGGGCACTGAAGCTTTCTTT. The chain is built from TRBV25-1 and TRBJ1-1; TRBD1 might be the D (6 bases). Germline CDR1 and CDR2: MGHDK and SYGVNS. V dropped 8 bases and J dropped 4 bases, with 26 bases sitting between them. The CDR3 has 17 residues. The full variable domain, completed using reference TRBV25-1 and TRBJ1-1, is EADIYQTPRYLVIGTGKKITLECSQTMGHDKMYWYQQDPGMELHLIHYSYGVNSTEKGDLSSESTVSRIRTEHFPLTLESARPSHTSQYLCASESNPGGAQGTEAFFGQGTRLTVV.

V gene TRBV18 combines with J gene TRBJ1-4; TRBD1 matches 7 bases. The CDR3 is 16 residues long. Per the germline V gene, CDR1 is KGHSH and CDR2 is LQKENI. With 3 bases clipped from V and 8 bases from J, the junction kept 12 bases outside the gene matches. CDR3 sequence: CASSPPTGVVQEKLFF. The DNA of the CDR3 is TGTGCCAGCTCACCTCCTACAGGGGTTGTCCAGGAAAAACTGTTTTTT.

The chain recombines TRBV11-2 with TRBJ2-7; 9 positions agree with TRBD1. The trim removed 5 bases at V and 3 bases at J, leaving 8 bases unmatched. This CDR3 is built from 15 residues. The germline V gene encodes CDR1 SGHAT and CDR2 FQNNGV. The CDR3 DNA is TGTGCCAGCAGCGCCCCGGGACAGGGAGTCTACGAGCAGTACTTC. Translation: CASSAPGQGVYEQYF.

This sequence joins TRBV5-1 and TRBJ2-7, with 11 bases that match TRBD1. The germline V gene has CDR1 SGHRS and CDR2 YFSETQ. This CDR3 is built from 17 residues. V was pared by 0 bases and J by 3 bases, with 8 bases of the junction left unmatched. The CDR3 DNA is TGCGCCAGCAGCTTGGTTCGTATCGGGACAGGGGGCTACGAGCAGTACTTC. Its translation: CASSLVRIGTGGYEQYF.

The V gene is TRBV2, the J gene TRBJ1-2; unclear D gene. The CDR3 is made up of 13 amino acids. Trimming removed 4 bases at V and 10 bases at J, with 16 bases between. Germline assignment: CDR1 SNHLY and CDR2 FYNNEI. The CDR3 DNA follows: TGTGCCAGCAGTGCACGACGGAGCTTTGACTACACCTTC. Translation gives CASSARRSFDYTF.

This sequence joins TRBV3-1 (or the pseudogene TRBV3-2) and TRBJ1-3; D not certain. The germline gives CDR1 LGHDT, CDR2 YNNKEL (reference sequence). Trimming cost V 4 bases and J 0 bases, with 13 bases left between them. The CDR3 totals 16 residues. CDR3 amino acids: CASSREAATSGNTIYF. As DNA, the CDR3 is TGTGCCAGCAGCCGGGAGGCCGCCACCTCTGGAAACACCATATATTTT.

The V call is TRBV9, the J call TRBJ1-2, with D possibly TRBD1 on 5 matching bases. V was clipped by 0 bases and J by 0 bases, with 12 bases between them. The CDR3 has 16 amino acids. From germline, CDR1 is SGDLS and CDR2 YYNGEE. The CDR3 reads CASSVAAQGSNYGYTF. CDR3 in DNA: TGTGCCAGCAGCGTAGCTGCGCAGGGCTCTAACTATGGCTACACCTTC.

The CDR3 loop reads CASSQGPGIYEQYF. The CDR3 DNA is TGTGCCAGCAGCCAAGGTCCGGGGATCTACGAGCAGTACTTC. The chain uses TRBV3-1 (or the pseudogene TRBV3-2) and TRBJ2-7; the D gene is possibly TRBD2 (5 bases). The CDR3 sequence is 14 residues long. V dropped 1 base and J dropped 3 bases, with 10 bases sitting between them. Per germline, CDR1 LGHDT and CDR2 YNNKEL (reference sequence).

CDR3 DNA sequence: TGTGCCAGCAGTGAGGAGGCAGGGAGGGGATATGGCTACACCTTC. Amino acid sequence: CASSEEAGRGYGYTF. The chain is built from TRBV6-1 and TRBJ1-2; tentative D call: TRBD1 (5 bases). CDR3 length: 15 amino acids. Trimming took 3 bases from V and 5 from J, leaving 16 bases between them. Germline V gene lookup returns CDR1 MNHNS and CDR2 SASEGT.

The chain employs TRBV24-1 and TRBJ1-5; TRBD1 matches 7 bases. The CDR3 extends over 16 amino acids. Germline lookup yields CDR1 KGHDR and CDR2 SFDVKD. The trim removed 4 bases at V and 5 bases at J, leaving 10 bases unmatched. The CDR3, as DNA: TGTGCCACCAGTGAACCACAGGGGAATTTTGATCAGCCCCAGCATTTT. This sequence encodes CATSEPQGNFDQPQHF.

This sequence joins TRBV10-3 and TRBJ2-3; 12 bases are a match to TRBD1. Germline V lookup: CDR1 ENHRY, CDR2 SYGVKD. V shed 6 bases and J 6 bases; nucleotides not matched to a gene: 10. The CDR3 runs to 16 residues. This CDR3 is CAIREGTGGRRDTQYF. The CDR3 bases are TGTGCCATCAGAGAAGGGACAGGGGGCCGAAGGGATACGCAGTATTTT.

The DNA for the CDR3 is TGTGCCAGCAGTTCGGGAGAGACCCAGTACTTC. As protein: CASSSGETQYF. This chain links TRBV27 with TRBJ2-5, with unresolved D. Germline CDR1 and CDR2: MNHEY and SMNVEV (reference sequence). This CDR3 comprises 11 residues. Trimming took 4 bases from V and 4 from J, leaving 4 bases between them.

The chain carries TRBV3-1 (or the pseudogene TRBV3-2) and TRBJ1-6; possible D gene TRBD1, 6 bases. Trimming removed 1 base from V and 7 bases from J, with 14 bases in between. The germline CDR1 and CDR2 sequences are LGHDT and YNNKEL (reference sequence). There are 16 residues in the CDR3. The chain's CDR3 is CASSQVRGAGNSPLHF. The CDR3 coding sequence is TGTGCCAGCAGCCAAGTTCGGGGGGCGGGAAATTCACCCCTCCACTTT.

The CDR3 DNA sequence: TGTGCCAGCAGTGAAGCACGAAGGAGGAGGGCCTACAATGAGCAGTTCTTC. Amino acids: CASSEARRRRAYNEQFF. V usage is TRBV6-1 and J usage is TRBJ2-1; D may be TRBD2 (6 bases). CDR1 and CDR2 from the germline V gene are MNHNS and SASEGT. CDR3 length: 17 residues. Trimming left V 0 bases short and J 2 bases short, with 14 bases between.

The rearrangement uses TRBV19 and TRBJ1-5, with 9 positions matching TRBD1. The V gene end was trimmed by 7 bases and the J gene end by 3 bases; junction bases not matched to a gene: 13. Germline V gene data show CDR1 as LNHDA and CDR2 as SQIVND (reference sequence). This CDR3 is 17 amino acids long. CDR3 bases: TGTGCCAGTAAGACAATCACCGGGACAGGGTTCAATCAGCCCCAGCATTTT. This codes for CASKTITGTGFNQPQHF.

The chain uses TRBV5-5 and TRBJ2-2; 11 nucleotides line up with TRBD2. Trimming cost V 3 bases and J 0 bases; bases outside gene matches: 4. Germline CDR1 SGHKS, CDR2 YYEKEE (reference sequence). The CDR3 loop spans 17 amino acids. CDR3 nucleotides: TGTGCCAGCAGCTGGGAGACTAGCGGGGCGAACACCGGGGAGCTGTTTTTT. It yields the protein CASSWETSGANTGELFF.

The rearrangement uses TRBV5-4 and TRBJ2-7; tentatively, D is TRBD2 (7 bases). V was pared by 2 bases and J by 8 bases, with 14 bases between. Germline assignment: CDR1 SGHNT and CDR2 YYREEE (reference sequence). The length of the CDR3 is 13 residues. DNA for the CDR3: TGTGCCAGCAGCTTAACGGGGGGCGCTAAGCAGTACTTC. This encodes CASSLTGGAKQYF. Full variable domain (rest looked up from reference TRBV5-4 and TRBJ2-7): ETGVTQSPTHLIKTRGQQVTLRCSSQSGHNTVSWYQQALGQGPQFIFQYYREEENGRGNFPPRFSGLQFPNYSSELNVNALELDDSALYLCASSLTGGAKQYFGPGTRLTVT.